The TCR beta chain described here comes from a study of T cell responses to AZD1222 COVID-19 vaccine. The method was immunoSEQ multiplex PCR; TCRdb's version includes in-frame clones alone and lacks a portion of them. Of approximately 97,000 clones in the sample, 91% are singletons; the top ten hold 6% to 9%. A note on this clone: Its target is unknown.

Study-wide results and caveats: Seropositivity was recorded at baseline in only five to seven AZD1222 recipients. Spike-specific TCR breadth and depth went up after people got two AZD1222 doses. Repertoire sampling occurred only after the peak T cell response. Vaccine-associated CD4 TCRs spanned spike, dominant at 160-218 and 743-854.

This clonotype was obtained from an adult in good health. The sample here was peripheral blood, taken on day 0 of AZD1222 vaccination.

CDR3 region: CASSPWGVLSYEQYF. The CDR3 DNA sequence: TGCGCCAGCAGTCCTTGGGGCGTGTTAAGCTACGAGCAGTACTTC. The chain has TRBV23-1 and TRBJ2-7; D perhaps matches TRBD1 (5 bases). TRBV23-1 is identified as an open reading frame with a role that is uncertain. The length of the CDR3 is 15 residues. The ends were cut back, 4 bases at V and 3 bases at J, with 16 bases in the middle.